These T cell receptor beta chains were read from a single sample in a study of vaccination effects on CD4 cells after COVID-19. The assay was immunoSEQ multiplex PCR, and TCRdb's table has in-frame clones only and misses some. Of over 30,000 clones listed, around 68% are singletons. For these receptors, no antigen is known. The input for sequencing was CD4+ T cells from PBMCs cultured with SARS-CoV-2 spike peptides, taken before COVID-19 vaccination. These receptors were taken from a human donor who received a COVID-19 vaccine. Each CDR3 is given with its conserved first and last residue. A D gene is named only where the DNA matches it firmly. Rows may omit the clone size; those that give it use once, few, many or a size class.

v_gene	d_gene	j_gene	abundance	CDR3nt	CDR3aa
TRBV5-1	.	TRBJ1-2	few	TGCGCCAGCAGCTCGACAGGACTAAACTATGGCTACACCTTC	CASSSTGLNYGYTF
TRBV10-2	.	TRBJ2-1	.	TGCGCCAGCAGGCCCCAGGTTAACAATGAGCAGTTCTTC	CASRPQVNNEQFF
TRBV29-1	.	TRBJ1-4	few	TGCAGCGTTGATAGGGGGGATCGGAAACTGTTTTTT	CSVDRGDRKLFF
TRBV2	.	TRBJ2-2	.	TGTGCCAGCAGTGAAGTGGGTTCGAACACCGGGGAGCTGTTTTTT	CASSEVGSNTGELFF
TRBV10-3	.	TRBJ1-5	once	TGTGCCATCAGTGAGGTTAGCAATCAGCCCCAGCATTTT	CAISEVSNQPQHF
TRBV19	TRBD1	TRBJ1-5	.	TGTGCCAGTAGTACCGGGACAGGGTTCGGTCAGCCCCAGCATTTT	CASSTGTGFGQPQHF
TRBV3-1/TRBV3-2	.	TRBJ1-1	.	TGTGCCAGCAGCCAGGGCCCACGTCTCGCTGAAGCTTTCTTT	CASSQGPRLAEAFF
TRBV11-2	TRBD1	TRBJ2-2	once	TGTGCCAGCAGCTCACCCCGACAGGGATGGGCCACCGGGGAGCTGTTTTTT	CASSSPRQGWATGELFF
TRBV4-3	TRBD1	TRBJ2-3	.	TGCGCCAGCAGCCCTAGACAGGGGGGGCAGTATTTT	CASSPRQGGQYF
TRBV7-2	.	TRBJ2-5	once	TGTGCCAGCAGCTTAGGGGGGGACGGGAAGACCCAGTACTTC	CASSLGGDGKTQYF
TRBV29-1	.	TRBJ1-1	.	TGCAGCGTTGTAAGGCGGGATAGGATGAACACTGAAGCTTTCTTT	CSVVRRDRMNTEAFF
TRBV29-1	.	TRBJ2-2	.	TGCAGCGTTGAAGCGGGAGTAAGGACCGGGGAGCTGTTTTTT	CSVEAGVRTGELFF
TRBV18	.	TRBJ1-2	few	TGTGCCAGCTCACCATCGTCCAGAGATGGCTACACCTTC	CASSPSSRDGYTF
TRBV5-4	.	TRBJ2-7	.	TGTGCCAGCAGCTTAGATCGGGCCTACGAGCAGTACTTC	CASSLDRAYEQYF
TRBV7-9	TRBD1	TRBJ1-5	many	TGTGCCAGCAGCTTAGCCCTAGGACAGGGCAATCAGCCCCAGCATTTT	CASSLALGQGNQPQHF
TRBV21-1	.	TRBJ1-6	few	TGTGCCAGCAGCAAAAAAAGGGGGACCGGCAAGTATAATTCACCCCTCCACTTT	CASSKKRGTGKYNSPLHF
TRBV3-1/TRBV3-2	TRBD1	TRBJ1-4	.	TGTGCCAGCAGCCAAATGGGGGGACAGGCACCAACTAATGAAAAACTGTTTTTT	CASSQMGGQAPTNEKLFF
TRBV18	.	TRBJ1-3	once	TGTGCCAGCTCACTTTCGGGACACCGCTCTGGAAACACCATATATTTT	CASSLSGHRSGNTIYF
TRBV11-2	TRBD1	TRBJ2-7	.	TGTGCCAGCAGCTTAGTGCGGACAGGGGATTACGAGCAGTACTTC	CASSLVRTGDYEQYF
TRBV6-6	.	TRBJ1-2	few	TGTGCCAGCAGCCGAGGGACTAACTATGGCTACACCTTC	CASSRGTNYGYTF
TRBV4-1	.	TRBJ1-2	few	TGCGCCAGCAGCCAAGCCAACTATGGCTACACCTTC	CASSQANYGYTF
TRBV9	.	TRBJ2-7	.	TGTGCCAGCAGCTTATCAGGGACCTACGAGCAGTACTTC	CASSLSGTYEQYF
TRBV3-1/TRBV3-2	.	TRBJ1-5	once	TGTGCCAGCAGCCAAGCGGGGTATCAGCCCCAGCATTTT	CASSQAGYQPQHF
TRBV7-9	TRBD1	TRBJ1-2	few	TGTGCCAGCACCTACGGACAGGGAGGCGGCTACACCTTC	CASTYGQGGGYTF
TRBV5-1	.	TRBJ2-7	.	TGCGCCAGCACCCTCATGGGGGGGGGCTGGGGGTACGAGCAGTACTTC	CASTLMGGGWGYEQYF
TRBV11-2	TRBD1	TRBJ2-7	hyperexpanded	TGTGCCAGCTCGAACAGGGGAAATTCCTACGAGCAGTACTTC	CASSNRGNSYEQYF
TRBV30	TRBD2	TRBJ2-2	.	TGTGCCTGGAGGACTAGCGGGATGGTTCCCGGGGAGCTGTTTTTT	CAWRTSGMVPGELFF
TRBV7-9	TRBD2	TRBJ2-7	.	TGTGCCAGCAGCCCGGGGGTAGCGGGGATTCCCTCCTACGAGCAGTACTTC	CASSPGVAGIPSYEQYF
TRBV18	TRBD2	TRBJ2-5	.	TGTGCCAGCTCACCACCCCTGGGACTAGCGGGGGAAGAGACCCAGTACTTC	CASSPPLGLAGEETQYF
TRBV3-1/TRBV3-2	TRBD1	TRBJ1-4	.	TGTGCCAGCAGCCGGGACAGGGAACTGTTTTTT	CASSRDRELFF
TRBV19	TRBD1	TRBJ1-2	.	TGTGCCAGTAGTACACTCCGCGGGACAGATCCTAGCTACACCTTC	CASSTLRGTDPSYTF
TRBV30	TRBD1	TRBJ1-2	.	TGTGCCTGGAGTGGCCGGGACAGCCCTGCTAACTATGGCTACACCTTC	CAWSGRDSPANYGYTF
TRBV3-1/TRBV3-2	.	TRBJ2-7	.	TGTGCCAGCAGCCAAGCTCAAACCTACGAGCAGTACTTC	CASSQAQTYEQYF
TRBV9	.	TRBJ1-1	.	TGTGCCAGCAGCGTTTGGACGGGGCCCCCCATGAACACTGAAGCTTTCTTT	CASSVWTGPPMNTEAFF
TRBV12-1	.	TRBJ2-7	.	TGTGCCAGCAGCTTTGCGCCGGGGCAGTACTTC	CASSFAPGQYF
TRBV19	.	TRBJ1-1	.	TGTGCCAGTAGCACAGGGTGGACTGAAGCTTTCTTT	CASSTGWTEAFF
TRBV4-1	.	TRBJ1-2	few	TGCGCCAGCAGCCAAGGTGGCGGGGGGCGCGCTAACTATGGCTACACCTTC	CASSQGGGGRANYGYTF
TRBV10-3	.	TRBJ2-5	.	TGTGCCATCAGTGAGTCGAAGGCAGCGAGGAAGGAGACCCAGTACTTC	CAISESKAARKETQYF
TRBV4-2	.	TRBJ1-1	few	TGTGCCAGCAGCCAACTTCTCCGGACAGCGATGAACACTGAAGCTTTCTTT	CASSQLLRTAMNTEAFF
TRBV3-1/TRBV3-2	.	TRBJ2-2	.	TGTGCCAGCAGCCAAGCCGGGGAGCTGTTTTTT	CASSQAGELFF
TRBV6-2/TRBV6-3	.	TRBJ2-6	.	TGTGCCAGCAGCTCACAAGGCTCCGGGGCCAACGTCCTGACTTTC	CASSSQGSGANVLTF
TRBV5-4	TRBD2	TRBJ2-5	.	TGTGCCAGCAGCTTGGGAGGGGGACTAGCGGGAACTCGGGACCAGTACTTC	CASSLGGGLAGTRDQYF
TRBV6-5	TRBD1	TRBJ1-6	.	TGTGCCAGCAGCCAAGGACAGGGACTAAGCTCACCCCTCCACTTT	CASSQGQGLSSPLHF
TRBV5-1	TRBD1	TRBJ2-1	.	TGCGCCAGCAGCGACAGGGTGTCCTACAATGAGCAGTTCTTC	CASSDRVSYNEQFF
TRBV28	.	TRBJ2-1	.	TGTGCCAGCAGTCCCCGATCTTACATGCCCTACAATGAGCAGTTCTTC	CASSPRSYMPYNEQFF
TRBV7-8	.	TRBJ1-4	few	TGTGCCAGCAGCTTAGGGGGGGGGTTTATCGAAAAACTGTTTTTT	CASSLGGGFIEKLFF
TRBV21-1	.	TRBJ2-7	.	TGTGCCAGCAGCCAAAGGACAGTATCCTACGAGCAGTACTTC	CASSQRTVSYEQYF
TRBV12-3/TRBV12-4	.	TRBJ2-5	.	TGTGCCAGCAGTCTACAGTGGAGAGAGACCCAGTACTTC	CASSLQWRETQYF
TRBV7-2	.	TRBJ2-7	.	TGTGCCAGCAGCCCCCGTGTCTGGGACCAAGTCTACGAGCAGTACTTC	CASSPRVWDQVYEQYF
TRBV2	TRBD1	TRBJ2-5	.	TGTGCCAGCAGTCTCGGGACAGAACAAGAGACCCAGTACTTC	CASSLGTEQETQYF
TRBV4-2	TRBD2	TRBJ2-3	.	TGTGCCAGCAGCCATCCCCTTGTACTAGCGGGGAGGGGAGATACGCAGTATTTT	CASSHPLVLAGRGDTQYF
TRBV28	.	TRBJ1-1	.	TGTGCCAGCAGTTTCGAGTCTCAGGCTTTCTTT	CASSFESQAFF
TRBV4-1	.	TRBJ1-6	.	TGCGCCAGCAGCCAAGAATCCAGGAGCTCCTATAATTCACCCCTCCACTTT	CASSQESRSSYNSPLHF